This TCR beta chain was sequenced during a study of CD8 T cells in Susac syndrome. V dropped 4 bases and J dropped 7; count of bases not matched to a gene: 0. CDR3 size: 12 residues. Germline V gene data show CDR1 as SEHNR and CDR2 as FQNEAQ (reference sequence). The T cells that were sequenced for TCR beta were CD8+ and CD4+ cells from blood. The CD8+ and CD4+ T cells were isolated magnetically using a negative isolation approach, whereas the TEMRA cells were enriched by FACS. The study, taken as a whole, reports: Acknowledgment was made by the study that its TCR sequencing and HLA analysis involved a relatively small number of individuals.

It was with random hexamers that roughly 0.5 to 1 ug RNA was reverse transcribed. Using its own MiXCR run on the immunoSEQ multiplex PCR reads, TCRdb lists one record per CDR3 protein. The sample records more than 110,000 distinct CDR3 sequences, approximately 93% being singletons. A remark on this clonotype: The antigen is not known.

The source of this sequence is a human donor in good health. Specimen: CD8+ T cells from PBMCs. The chain is built from TRBV7-9 and TRBJ2-2; 7 nucleotides align to TRBD1. Here the CDR3 reads CASSWDSGELFF. As DNA, the CDR3 is TGTGCCAGCAGCTGGGACAGCGGGGAGCTGTTTTTT.